The source of this T cell receptor beta chain is a study of CD8+CD57+ T cells in acquired aplastic anemia. For sequencing, patients were chosen who had shown expansion of CD8+CD57+ cells by flow cytometry. Blood was sampled before the patients had received any therapy. To note about this clonotype: The junction does not match germline at one end; this may be a read error.

Per the germline V gene, CDR1 is KGHDR and CDR2 is SFDVKD. This CDR3 contains 16 residues. According to the study, genomic DNA was the template for TCR beta VDJ and CDR3 profiling. Using its own MiXCR run on the reads, TCRdb lists one record per CDR3 protein. The data hold 450,000 to 600,000 distinct CDR3 sequences, with around 32% observed a single time. This clonotype was sampled from a human donor with aplastic anemia. The material sequenced was sorted CD4+, CD8+, or CD8+CD57+ T cells (not recorded which) from PBMCs. This chain connects TRBV24-1 to TRBJ1-6; D remains ambiguous. The CDR3 nucleotides are TGTGCCAGCAGTTTATTGAGTGTGGGTTTGTATTCACCCCTCCACTTT. It yields the protein CASSLLSVGLYSPLHF.